This T cell receptor (beta chain) was sequenced during a study of PD-L1 blockade in urothelial cancer. Background on the study: Each blood sample yielded a median of about 140,000 T cells. Study-wide results and limits: Better survival was predicted by below-median pretreatment blood TCR clonality.

Profiling relied on immunoSEQ multiplex PCR, and the TCRdb table lists in-frame clones only, not all of them. The sample has some 110,000 clones, 75% to 95% seen once. Stated time point: peripheral blood 6 weeks after treatment start. Note on this clone: Its antigen is as yet unknown.

Germline loops: CDR1 SGHAT, CDR2 FQDESV (reference sequence). Trimming pared 5 bases from V and 2 bases from J, leaving 16 bases between. This CDR3 contains 15 residues. The clonotype comes from a man in his 60s with urothelial cancer. V and J are TRBV11-1 and TRBJ2-7; D gene uncertain. This sample comprised PBMCs, obtained around atezolizumab (anti-PD-L1) treatment. CDR3 in amino acids: CASSPTETGTYEQYF. DNA of the CDR3: TGTGCCAGCAGCCCAACCGAGACTGGCACCTACGAGCAGTACTTC.